This entry lists 32 T cell receptor beta chains sequenced from one sample in a study of cytomegalovirus exposure and HLA in healthy donors. The PCR contained 60 Vbeta and 13 Jbeta primers. Measured with immunoSEQ multiplex PCR; TCRdb has only the in-frame clones, and not every one. The sample carries some 150,000 clones, roughly 70% recorded once. The specimen sequenced was PBMCs. The receptors come from a man aged 55-75 years in good health and CMV-seronegative.

This clone was observed a few times. V usage is TRBV6-5 and J usage is TRBJ2-5; a possible D gene is TRBD1 (6 bases). This CDR3 has 16 amino acids. Germline V CDR1 and CDR2: MNHEY, SVGAGI. V dropped 0 bases and J dropped 11 bases, with 22 bases sitting between them. CDR3 residues: CASSYSGASDRGEQYF. In DNA, the CDR3 is TGTGCCAGCAGTTACTCGGGGGCTAGTGATAGGGGAGAGCAGTACTTC.

The chain couples TRBV5-4 to TRBJ2-7, with a possible D match to TRBD1 (6 bases). The CDR3 covers 14 residues. Trimming stripped 4 bases from V and 0 bases from J, with 11 bases between. The germline gives CDR1 SGHNT, CDR2 YYREEE (reference sequence). The CDR3 bases are TGTGCCAGCAGCGCGGCAGGGGACTCCTACGAGCAGTACTTC. Protein: CASSAAGDSYEQYF.

The chain couples TRBV28 to TRBJ1-2; 11 nucleotides match TRBD1. The V gene end was trimmed by 6 bases and the J gene end by 6 bases; junction bases not matched to a gene: 6. The germline V gene has CDR1 MDHEN and CDR2 SYDVKM. This CDR3 has 14 residues. In nucleotides, the CDR3 is TGTGCCAGCAGGGTTGGACAGGGGGCAAATGGCTACACCTTC. Its protein product is CASRVGQGANGYTF.

V is TRBV5-1 and J is TRBJ2-5; D ambiguous. CDR3 length equals 14 residues. Germline loops: CDR1 SGHRS, CDR2 YFSETQ. Trimming took off 0 bases at V and 1 base at J, with 7 bases between the two ends. CDR3 region: CASSLAPSQETQYF. DNA of the CDR3: TGCGCCAGCAGCTTGGCCCCCAGCCAAGAGACCCAGTACTTC.

J is TRBJ2-7 and V is TRBV30; D might be TRBD1 (7 bases). CDR3 length: 13 residues. The germline V gene encodes CDR1 GTSNPN and CDR2 SVGIG (reference sequence). Trimming stripped 1 base from V and 7 bases from J, with 14 bases between. This chain's CDR3 is CAWSEGGGDEQYF. DNA of the CDR3: TGTGCCTGGAGTGAAGGAGGGGGCGATGAGCAGTACTTC. Full variable domain (remainder filled in from reference TRBV30 and TRBJ2-7): SQTIHQWPATLVQPVGSPLSLECTVEGTSNPNLYWYRQAAGRGLQLLFYSVGIGQISSEVPQNLSASRPQDRQFILSSKKLLLSDSGFYLCAWSEGGGDEQYFGPGTRLTVT.

The V gene is TRBV28, the J gene TRBJ1-4; D is possibly TRBD1 (6 bases). This CDR3 has 14 amino acids. The V end was cut by 4 bases, the J end by 6 bases, with 12 bases between. Germline V gene lookup returns CDR1 MDHEN and CDR2 SYDVKM. This chain's CDR3 is CASSSQGEHEKLFF. CDR3 nucleotide sequence: TGTGCCAGCAGTTCACAGGGTGAACATGAAAAACTGTTTTTT.

V is TRBV10-1 and J is TRBJ1-2; 7 bases align to TRBD1. The length of the CDR3 is 15 residues. Germline V gives CDR1 WNHNN, CDR2 SYGVQD (reference sequence). Trimming at V came to 3 bases and at J to 5 bases, leaving 9 bases not matched to a gene. CDR3 DNA: TGCGCCAGCAGTGACGACAGGGAAGCCCAATATGGCTACACCTTC. Its translation: CASSDDREAQYGYTF.

This rearrangement joins TRBV21-1 to TRBJ1-2; TRBD1 was called by the table and not checked on the DNA. TRBV21-1 is a pseudogene. The CDR3 spans 17 residues. This CDR3 is CASSTLHIGPGGEGYTF. The DNA for the CDR3 is TGTGCCAGCAGCACCCTACATATAGGGCCAGGGGGCGAGGGCTACACCTTC.

This clone was found a few times. This chain connects TRBV11-3 to TRBJ2-5; 7 positions match TRBD2. Trimming cost V 2 bases and J 5 bases; bases outside gene matches: 5. Per the germline V gene, CDR1 is SGHNT and CDR2 is YENEEA. This CDR3 is built from 14 residues. The CDR3 nucleotides are TGTGCCAGCAGCTTATGGGCGGGAGATGAGACCCAGTACTTC. This codes for CASSLWAGDETQYF.

This sequence joins TRBV5-6 and TRBJ2-2; 7 bases align to TRBD2. CDR3 length equals 16 residues. Germline CDR1 is SGHDT and CDR2 is YYEEEE. After removal of 4 bases from V and 2 bases from J, the junction contained 8 bases not matched to a gene. The CDR3 loop is CASSTGLAGNTGELFF. The DNA for the CDR3 is TGTGCCAGCAGCACCGGTTTAGCGGGTAACACCGGGGAGCTGTTTTTT.

The gene calls are TRBV6-1 and TRBJ2-5, with 11 bases aligning to TRBD2. The V gene's germline CDR1 is MNHNS and CDR2 SASEGT. V lost 5 bases, J lost 1 base, and 3 bases stayed unmatched. The CDR3 runs to 15 residues. The CDR3, as DNA: TGTGCCAGCAGTCTAGCGGGAGGAGGCCAAGAGACCCAGTACTTC. This encodes CASSLAGGGQETQYF.

As DNA, the CDR3 is TGTGCCAGCAGTTCCCCCGGTTGGGCCGACCAGTTCTTC. Translated: CASSSPGWADQFF. The chain employs TRBV6-5 and TRBJ2-1; D uncertain. Germline V CDR1 and CDR2: MNHEY, SVGAGI. The V end was cut by 4 bases, the J end by 13 bases, with 17 bases between. This CDR3 contains 13 residues.

J is TRBJ2-3 and V is TRBV6-1; the D gene is possibly TRBD1 (6 bases). CDR1 MNHNS and CDR2 SASEGT come from the germline V gene. The V end lost 5 bases, the J end lost 2 bases, and 14 bases lay between the germline ends. The CDR3 contains 15 residues. The CDR3 DNA is TGTGCCAGCAGTAGAGTACAGGGTTCCACAGATACGCAGTATTTT. This codes for CASSRVQGSTDTQYF.

This clone was counted between two and nine times. The chain is built from TRBV6-5 and TRBJ2-7, with D maybe TRBD1 (5 bases). V lost 2 bases, J lost 4 bases, and 12 bases lay in between. CDR3 size: 14 residues. Germline CDR1 reads MNHEY; CDR2 reads SVGAGI. For the CDR3, the DNA is TGTGCCAGCAGTTACGACAGTACCGCTTACGAGCAGTACTTC. Residues: CASSYDSTAYEQYF.

The chain recombines TRBV7-3 with TRBJ2-5, with 9 nucleotides matching TRBD1. The last part of the DNA fits TRBJ2-7 better; the J call may be wrong. CDR3 length: 14 residues. Germline loops: CDR1 SGHTA, CDR2 FQGTGA. The CDR3 region has the DNA TGTGCCAGCAGCTATGGACAGGGGAAGGGCGAGCAGTACTTC. Its translation is CASSYGQGKGEQYF.

This chain joins TRBV5-3 and TRBJ1-5; maybe TRBD1 (6 bases). TRBV5-3 is given ORF status, its function remaining uncertain. There are 12 residues in the CDR3. CDR3 region: CDTTGPHQPQHF. In nucleotides, the CDR3 is TGTGATACGACAGGACCGCATCAGCCCCAGCATTTT.

The gene calls are TRBV20-1 and TRBJ1-1; no clear D gene. This CDR3 contains 11 residues. The germline V gene encodes CDR1 DFQATT and CDR2 SNEGSKA (reference sequence). V was cut by 3 bases and J by 1 base, with 3 bases left in between. Here the CDR3 reads CSASQNTEAFF. The DNA of the CDR3 is TGCAGTGCTAGTCAGAACACTGAAGCTTTCTTT.

This clone was seen a few times. Other DNA sequences within the sample encode an identical CDR3. This chain links TRBV30 with TRBJ1-1; D gene ambiguous. Trimming pared 5 bases from V and 0 bases from J, leaving 10 bases between. Germline CDR1 and CDR2: GTSNPN and SVGIG (reference sequence). This CDR3 spans 13 amino acids. The CDR3 coding sequence is TGTGCCTGGTCGACCGGGGTGAACACTGAAGCTTTCTTT. Translated: CAWSTGVNTEAFF. The full variable domain, in which reference TRBV30 and TRBJ1-1 provide the parts outside the CDR3, is SQTIHQWPATLVQPVGSPLSLECTVEGTSNPNLYWYRQAAGRGLQLLFYSVGIGQISSEVPQNLSASRPQDRQFILSSKKLLLSDSGFYLCAWSTGVNTEAFFGQGTRLTVV.

The V and J genes are TRBV5-1 and TRBJ1-1, with 8 bases matching TRBD1. J was trimmed by 3 bases and V by 0 bases; bases with no gene match: 4. This CDR3 region has 15 residues. CDR1 and CDR2 from the germline V gene are SGHRS and YFSETQ. For the CDR3, the DNA is TGCGCCAGCAGCTTGGGGACAGGGTTTCACACTGAAGCTTTCTTT. It codes for CASSLGTGFHTEAFF.

The rearrangement joins TRBV10-1 to TRBJ1-2; TRBD1 matches at 7 bases. The CDR3 has 11 residues. Germline-derived CDR1 and CDR2 are WNHNN and SYGVQD (reference sequence). The trim removed 3 bases at V and 8 bases at J, leaving 0 bases unmatched. In DNA form, the CDR3 reads TGCGCCAGCAGTGACAGGGGGGGCTACACCTTC. Its protein product is CASSDRGGYTF.

This chain joins TRBV30 and TRBJ2-6; 10 bases are a match to TRBD1. CDR1 is GTSNPN, CDR2 SVGIG, per germline (reference sequence). V was clipped by 2 bases and J by 0 bases; unmatched bases: 10. The CDR3 sequence is 19 residues long. CDR3 nucleotides: TGTGCCTGGAGTAAGGAAGGGGGACAGGGGAGCTCTGGGGCCAACGTCCTGACTTTC. It yields the protein CAWSKEGGQGSSGANVLTF.

This chain links TRBV14 with TRBJ2-7; D may be TRBD1 (5 bases). The CDR3 spans 13 residues. Per the germline V gene, CDR1 is SGHDN and CDR2 is FVKESK. Trimming removed 6 bases from V and 0 bases from J, with 9 bases in between. CDR3 nucleotide sequence: TGTGCCAGCAGACAGACAGCCTCCTACGAGCAGTACTTC. It translates to CASRQTASYEQYF.

V usage is TRBV5-7 and J usage is TRBJ2-7; 9 bases agree with TRBD1. TRBV5-7 is reported as an ORF; its role is uncertain. CDR3 length: 15 residues. Trimming cost V 0 bases and J 7 bases; bases outside gene matches: 8. As DNA, the CDR3 is TGTGCCAGCAGCTTGGGGGGACAGGGAGAAGAAGAGCAGTACTTC. Its translation: CASSLGGQGEEEQYF.

This clone showed up just once. CDR3 residues: CASSPGLAGGSTDTQYF. The CDR3, as DNA: TGTGCCAGCAGCCCGGGACTAGCGGGAGGTAGCACAGATACGCAGTATTTT. The J gene is TRBJ2-3, the V gene TRBV6-4; the match to TRBD2 covers 15 bases. The germline V gene has CDR1 MRHNA and CDR2 SNTAGT. The CDR3 extends over 17 amino acids. Trimming removed 6 bases from V and 0 bases from J; junction bases left unmatched: 4.

The V call is TRBV6-5, the J call TRBJ1-1, with D possibly TRBD1 on 5 matching bases. The CDR3 spans 13 residues. The germline gives CDR1 MNHEY, CDR2 SVGAGI. V lost 7 bases to trimming and J lost 2 bases, with 11 bases between them. The chain's CDR3 is CASTRGVNTEAFF. CDR3 in DNA: TGTGCCAGCACTCGGGGGGTTAACACTGAAGCTTTCTTT.

This clone was recorded once. The gene calls are TRBV6-1 and TRBJ1-2, with 10 bases aligning to TRBD1. CDR1 MNHNS and CDR2 SASEGT come from the germline V gene. The length of the CDR3 is 14 residues. Trimming at V came to 4 bases and at J to 4 bases, leaving 3 bases not matched to a gene. CDR3 sequence (DNA): TGTGCCAGCAGTGTGACAGGGGGCGGCTATGGCTACACCTTC. As protein: CASSVTGGGYGYTF.

The gene calls are TRBV27 and TRBJ2-4; 13 bases match TRBD2. The length of the CDR3 is 13 residues. After removal of 5 bases from V and 11 bases from J, the junction contained 3 bases not matched to a gene. CDR1 and CDR2 from the germline V gene are MNHEY and SMNVEV (reference sequence). CDR3 coding DNA: TGTGCCAGCAGTAGGACTAGCGGGGGCCTTCAGTACTTC. It specifies CASSRTSGGLQYF.

This clone came up a few times. The CDR3 DNA follows: TGTGCCTGGATGGGGGGACCAAGCTCCTACAATGAGCAGTTCTTC. Protein: CAWMGGPSSYNEQFF. The rearrangement links TRBV30 to TRBJ2-1; D may be TRBD2 (6 bases). V was pared by 4 bases and J by 0 bases, with 13 bases between. The CDR3 is 15 residues long. From germline, CDR1 is GTSNPN and CDR2 SVGIG (reference sequence).

The gene calls are TRBV30 and TRBJ2-5; D is undetermined. The germline gives CDR1 GTSNPN, CDR2 SVGIG (reference sequence). CDR3 size: 12 residues. Deletions cut 0 bases from V and 5 bases from J, with 7 bases between. In nucleotides, the CDR3 is TGTGCCTGGAGTGTAGGTAGCGAGACCCAGTACTTC. It translates to CAWSVGSETQYF.

The genes are TRBV5-1 and TRBJ1-1; TRBD1 matches at 7 bases. V lost 3 bases, J lost 4 bases, and 6 bases stayed unmatched. The CDR3 is 14 residues long. The germline V gene has CDR1 SGHRS and CDR2 YFSETQ. CDR3 protein: CASSSGQVGTEAFF. The CDR3 DNA sequence: TGCGCCAGCAGCTCCGGACAGGTGGGCACTGAAGCTTTCTTT.

This sequence joins TRBV27 and TRBJ2-1; no clear D. The V end was cut by 5 bases, the J end by 1 base, with 9 bases between. CDR1 MNHEY and CDR2 SMNVEV come from the germline V gene (reference sequence). The CDR3 length is 14 residues. CDR3 DNA sequence: TGTGCCAGCAGTCCACGTCGGTCCTACAATGAGCAGTTCTTC. It specifies CASSPRRSYNEQFF.

This chain links TRBV29-1 with TRBJ2-1; weak D call: TRBD2 (5 bases). Germline CDR1 is SQVTM and CDR2 is ANQGSEA. V lost 6 bases and J lost 10, with 13 bases in between. CDR3 length: 11 residues. CDR3 in amino acids: CSVRPEGEQFF. Here the CDR3 DNA reads TGCAGCGTCCGTCCCGAGGGAGAGCAGTTCTTC.